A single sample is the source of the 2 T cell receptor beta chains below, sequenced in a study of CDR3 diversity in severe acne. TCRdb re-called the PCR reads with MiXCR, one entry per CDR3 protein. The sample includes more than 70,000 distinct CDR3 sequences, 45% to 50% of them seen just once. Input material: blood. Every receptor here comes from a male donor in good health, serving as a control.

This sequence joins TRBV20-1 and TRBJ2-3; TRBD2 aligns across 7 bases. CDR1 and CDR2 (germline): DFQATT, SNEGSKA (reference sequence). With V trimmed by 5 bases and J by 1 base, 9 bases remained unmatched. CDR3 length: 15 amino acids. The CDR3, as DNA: TGCAGTGCTCGGCCTTCACTAGCGCGCACAGATACGCAGTATTTT. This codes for CSARPSLARTDTQYF.

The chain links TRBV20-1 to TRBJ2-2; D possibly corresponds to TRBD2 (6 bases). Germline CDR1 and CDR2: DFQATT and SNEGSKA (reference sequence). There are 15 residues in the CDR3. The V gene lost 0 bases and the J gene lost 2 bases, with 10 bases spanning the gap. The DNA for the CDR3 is TGCAGTGCTAGAGATGCGGGACGTAACACCGGGGAGCTGTTTTTT. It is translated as CSARDAGRNTGELFF.